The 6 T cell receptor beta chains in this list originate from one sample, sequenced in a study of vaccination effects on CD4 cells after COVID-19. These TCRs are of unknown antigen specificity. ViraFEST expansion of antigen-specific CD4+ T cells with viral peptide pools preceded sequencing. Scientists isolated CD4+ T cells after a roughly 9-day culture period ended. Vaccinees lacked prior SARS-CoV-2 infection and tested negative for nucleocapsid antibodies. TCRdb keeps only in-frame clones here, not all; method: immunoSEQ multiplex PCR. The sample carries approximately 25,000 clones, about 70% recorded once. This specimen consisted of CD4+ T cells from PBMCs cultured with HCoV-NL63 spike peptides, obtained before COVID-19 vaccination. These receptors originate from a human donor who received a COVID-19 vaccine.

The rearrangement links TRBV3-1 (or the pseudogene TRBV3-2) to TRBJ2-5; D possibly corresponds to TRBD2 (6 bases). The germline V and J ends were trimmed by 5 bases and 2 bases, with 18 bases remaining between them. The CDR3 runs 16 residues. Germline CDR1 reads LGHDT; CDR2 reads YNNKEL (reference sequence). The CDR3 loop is CASSKRSSGKQETQYF. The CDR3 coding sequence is TGTGCCAGCAGCAAGAGGAGTAGCGGTAAACAAGAGACCCAGTACTTC.

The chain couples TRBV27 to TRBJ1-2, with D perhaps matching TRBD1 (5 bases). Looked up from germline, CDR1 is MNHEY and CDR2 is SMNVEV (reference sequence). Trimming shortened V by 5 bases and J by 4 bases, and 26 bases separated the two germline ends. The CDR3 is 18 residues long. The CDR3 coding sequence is TGTGCCAGCAGTCCCTACCCCTTGGCAGGGCCGGCCGGCTATGGCTACACCTTC. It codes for CASSPYPLAGPAGYGYTF.

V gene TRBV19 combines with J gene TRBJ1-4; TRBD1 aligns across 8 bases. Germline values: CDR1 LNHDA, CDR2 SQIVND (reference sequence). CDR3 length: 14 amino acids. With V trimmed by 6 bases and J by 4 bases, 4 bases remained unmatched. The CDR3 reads CASSRTGLNEKLFF. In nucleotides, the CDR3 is TGTGCCAGTAGCCGGACAGGGCTTAATGAAAAACTGTTTTTT.

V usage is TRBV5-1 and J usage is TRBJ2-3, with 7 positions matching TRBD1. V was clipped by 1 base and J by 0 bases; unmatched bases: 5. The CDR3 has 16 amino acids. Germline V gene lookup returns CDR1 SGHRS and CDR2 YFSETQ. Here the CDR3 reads CASSLLGQVSTDTQYF. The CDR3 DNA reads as TGCGCCAGCAGCTTGCTAGGACAGGTCAGCACAGATACGCAGTATTTT.

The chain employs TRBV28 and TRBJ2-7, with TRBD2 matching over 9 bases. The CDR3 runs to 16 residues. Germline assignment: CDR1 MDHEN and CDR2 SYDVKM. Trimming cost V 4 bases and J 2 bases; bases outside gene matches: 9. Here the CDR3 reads CASSYPPSGRTYEQYF. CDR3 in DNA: TGTGCCAGCAGTTATCCCCCAAGCGGGAGGACCTACGAGCAGTACTTC.

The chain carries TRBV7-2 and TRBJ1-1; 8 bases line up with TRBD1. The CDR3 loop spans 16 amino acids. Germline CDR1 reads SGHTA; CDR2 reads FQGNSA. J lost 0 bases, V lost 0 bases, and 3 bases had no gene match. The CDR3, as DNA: TGTGCCAGCAGCTTAGCAGGACAGGGTATGAACACTGAAGCTTTCTTT. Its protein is CASSLAGQGMNTEAFF.